A selection of T cell receptor beta chains follows, all from one sample in a study of blood T cell repertoires in COVID-19. Here immunoSEQ multiplex PCR was the method, and the copy in TCRdb shows in-frame clones only, minus some. The data contain approximately 390,000 clones, approximately 89% of them singletons. Sequencing was performed on peripheral blood. Receptors originate from a woman aged 55 to 70 with COVID-19, enrolled during active disease. Each CDR3 is given without its conserved first and last residue.

V gene: TRBV6-5
J gene: TRBJ1-5
CDR3 protein: ASRRTGVGQPQH

V gene: TRBV3-1/TRBV3-2
J gene: TRBJ2-2
CDR3 protein: ASSQAGNLYTGELF

V gene: TRBV5-5
J gene: TRBJ1-5
CDR3 protein: ASSPWTASNQPQH

V gene: TRBV2
J gene: TRBJ1-4
CDR3 protein: ASTRDRGTNEKLF

V gene: TRBV7-3
J gene: TRBJ1-6
CDR3 protein: ASSVQAGVNSPLH

V gene: TRBV19
J gene: TRBJ2-7
CDR3 protein: ASSIAQGSYEQY

V gene: TRBV30
J gene: TRBJ2-2
CDR3 protein: AWSGGSNTGELF

V gene: TRBV10-3
J gene: TRBJ1-4
CDR3 protein: AISPGTGNEKLF

V gene: TRBV18
J gene: TRBJ2-2
CDR3 protein: ASSPQNTGELF

V gene: TRBV11-1
J gene: TRBJ1-5
CDR3 protein: ASEPPLRNQPQH

V gene: TRBV18
J gene: TRBJ2-5
CDR3 protein: ASSQGQGWQETQY

V gene: TRBV6-4
J gene: TRBJ2-5
CDR3 protein: ASSDSRETQY

V gene: TRBV7-9
J gene: TRBJ2-3
CDR3 protein: ASSNRDRGTDTQY

V gene: TRBV11-2
J gene: TRBJ1-3
CDR3 protein: ASSSGSGNTIY

V gene: TRBV9
J gene: TRBJ2-5
CDR3 protein: ASSAGLAGIQETQY

V gene: TRBV11-3
J gene: TRBJ1-1
CDR3 protein: ASSIRRNTEAF

V gene: TRBV19
J gene: TRBJ1-5
CDR3 protein: ASKGQGPDNQPQH

V gene: TRBV27
J gene: TRBJ1-2
CDR3 protein: ASSFRHGIGYT

V gene: TRBV27
J gene: TRBJ2-4
CDR3 protein: ATRPPRTSGGAYIQY

V gene: TRBV27
J gene: TRBJ1-6
CDR3 protein: ASSFRQTPNSPLH

V gene: TRBV5-1
J gene: TRBJ2-6
CDR3 protein: ASSLADRGLPGANVLT

V gene: TRBV7-9
J gene: TRBJ1-5
CDR3 protein: ASSLGQQPQH

V gene: TRBV7-9
J gene: TRBJ2-3
CDR3 protein: ASTPLGGVNTDTQY

V gene: TRBV7-2
J gene: TRBJ1-1
CDR3 protein: ASSPRLSTGARTEAF

V gene: TRBV6-1
J gene: TRBJ2-7
CDR3 protein: ASSERRGDEQY

V gene: TRBV27
J gene: TRBJ2-7
CDR3 protein: ASGLVPYEQY

V gene: TRBV14
J gene: TRBJ1-1
CDR3 protein: ASSTLRTEAF

V gene: TRBV5-1
J gene: TRBJ1-1
CDR3 protein: ASSLNGGLTEAF

V gene: TRBV10-3
J gene: TRBJ2-7
CDR3 protein: AISQGPKTSYEQY

V gene: TRBV7-3
J gene: TRBJ2-1
CDR3 protein: ASSSGAYNEQF

V gene: TRBV5-1
J gene: TRBJ2-5
CDR3 protein: ASSLGTSGGQETQY

V gene: TRBV3-1/TRBV3-2
J gene: TRBJ1-2
CDR3 protein: ASSQGQGGYGYT

V gene: TRBV4-2
J gene: TRBJ1-3
CDR3 protein: ASSGGQGAVGNTIY

V gene: TRBV28
J gene: TRBJ1-5
CDR3 protein: ASSLAPRMTQGNQPQH

V gene: TRBV29-1
J gene: TRBJ2-7
CDR3 protein: SVDYPGDSYEQY

V gene: TRBV14
J gene: TRBJ1-2
CDR3 protein: ASSQDRGDYGYT

V gene: TRBV6-5
J gene: TRBJ1-4
CDR3 protein: ASSYSAGSTNEKLF

V gene: TRBV7-8
J gene: TRBJ1-5
CDR3 protein: ASSPRRVSNQPQH

V gene: TRBV5-1
J gene: TRBJ2-3
CDR3 protein: ASSLGTATVSTDTQY

V gene: TRBV6-1
J gene: TRBJ2-2
CDR3 protein: ASSDRGRRELF

V gene: TRBV7-3
J gene: TRBJ2-1
CDR3 protein: ASSLRVRGVYNEQF

V gene: TRBV5-1
J gene: TRBJ1-1
CDR3 protein: ASSSGQLNTEAF

V gene: TRBV20-1
J gene: TRBJ1-2
CDR3 protein: SASLSGGYT